This T cell receptor (beta chain) comes out of a study of OX40 agonist ivuxolimab in advanced cancers. Study information: Patients achieving partial responses numbered three: one hepatocellular carcinoma case and two cutaneous melanoma cases. Study-level findings and limits: At doses 0.1 to 3.0 mg/kg, CD4+ and CD8+ clones expanded.

Systemic immunosuppression or a history of autoimmune disease excluded patients. The data were produced by immunoSEQ multiplex PCR, yet TCRdb's version contains in-frame clones alone and is incomplete. The sample contains roughly 55,000 clones, 70% to 80% of which appear only once. On this clone itself: Its target is not known.

The germline CDR1 and CDR2 sequences are LGHNA and YNFKEQ. The V end lost 1 base, the J end lost 4 bases, and 11 bases lay between the germline ends. The CDR3 loop spans 15 amino acids. The TCR was taken from an adult with an advanced solid tumor such as melanoma, head and neck, liver or kidney cancer. The material sequenced was CD4+ or CD8+ T cells sorted from blood, taken in a trial of the OX40 agonist ivuxolimab. The V and J genes are TRBV4-2 and TRBJ1-3, with a weak D call TRBD1 (6 bases). In DNA, the CDR3 is TGTGCCAGCAGCCAAGTCTCAGGGGCAGGAAACACCATATATTTT. It encodes CASSQVSGAGNTIYF.